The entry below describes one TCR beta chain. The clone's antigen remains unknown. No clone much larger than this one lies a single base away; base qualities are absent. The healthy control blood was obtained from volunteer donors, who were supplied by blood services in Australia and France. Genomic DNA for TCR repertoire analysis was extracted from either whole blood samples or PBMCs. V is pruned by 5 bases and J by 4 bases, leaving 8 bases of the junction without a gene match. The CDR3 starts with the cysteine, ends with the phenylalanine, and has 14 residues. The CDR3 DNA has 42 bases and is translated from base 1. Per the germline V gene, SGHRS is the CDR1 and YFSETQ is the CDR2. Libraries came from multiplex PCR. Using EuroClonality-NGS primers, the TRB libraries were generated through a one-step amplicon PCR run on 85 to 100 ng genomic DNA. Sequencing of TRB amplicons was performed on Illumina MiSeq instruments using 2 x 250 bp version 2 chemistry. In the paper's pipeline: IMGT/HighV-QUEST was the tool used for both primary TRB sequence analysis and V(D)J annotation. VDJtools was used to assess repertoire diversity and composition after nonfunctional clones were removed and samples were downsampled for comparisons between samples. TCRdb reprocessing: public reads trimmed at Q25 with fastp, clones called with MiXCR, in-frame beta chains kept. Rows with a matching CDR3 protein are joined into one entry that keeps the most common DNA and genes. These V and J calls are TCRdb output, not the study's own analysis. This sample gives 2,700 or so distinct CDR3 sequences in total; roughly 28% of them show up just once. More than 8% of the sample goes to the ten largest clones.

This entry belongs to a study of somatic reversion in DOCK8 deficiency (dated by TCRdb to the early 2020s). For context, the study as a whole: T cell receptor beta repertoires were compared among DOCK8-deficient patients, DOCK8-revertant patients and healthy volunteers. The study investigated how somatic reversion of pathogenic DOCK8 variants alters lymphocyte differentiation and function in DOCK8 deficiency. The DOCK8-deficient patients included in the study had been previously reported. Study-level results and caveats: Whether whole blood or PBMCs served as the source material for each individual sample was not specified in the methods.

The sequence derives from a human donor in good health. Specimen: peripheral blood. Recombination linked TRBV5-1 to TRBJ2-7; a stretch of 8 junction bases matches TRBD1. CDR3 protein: CASRSGTGSYEQYF. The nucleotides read TGCGCCAGCAGATCGGGGACAGGATCGTACGAGCAGTACTTC.